The clone carrying this T cell receptor beta chain was observed a few times. Its antigen is undetermined. The data were obtained in a study of T-cell reconstitution after alpha-beta-depleted transplantation in children. Study-wide results and caveats: Surviving recipient T cells and thymic progenitors underlay high day-60 TCRbeta diversity in some patients. It was reported that alpha-beta T cells came from several hundred expanded graft clones (about two months after transplant). Newly produced T cells mostly provided counts and TCRbeta diversity after one year, as hyperexpanded clones declined.

Germline CDR1 is MDHEN and CDR2 is SYDVKM. The CDR3 consists of 17 residues. V lost 4 bases to trimming and J lost 4 bases, with 19 bases between them. It was with unique molecular identifiers that the TCRbeta library was prepared. TCRdb passed the PCR reads through MiXCR, listing each CDR3 protein once. The data show about 1,000,000 distinct CDR3 sequences, roughly 29% seen once. The source is a boy younger than two who had a stem cell transplant for SCID, so the T cells may come from the graft donor. The gene calls are TRBV28 and TRBJ2-2; D not certain. Sequenced material: PBMCs, mostly from graft donor cells, taken 360 days after TCRalphabeta/CD19-depleted stem cell transplant. CDR3 bases: TGTGCCAGCAGTTCCACAGTAGAGGTTTGGGCCACCGGGGAGCTGTTTTTT. Translation gives CASSSTVEVWATGELFF.